This T cell receptor beta chain originates from a study of T-cell reconstitution after alpha-beta-depleted transplantation in children. Regarding the study as a whole: The authors attributed T-cell counts and diversity one year after transplant mostly to newly produced T cells. Expanded graft clones numbering several hundred reportedly gave rise to alpha-beta T cells about two months after transplant. Surviving thymic progenitors and recipient T cells were the source of high TCRbeta diversity at day 60 in some patients.

V lost 3 bases and J 0 bases, leaving 8 bases between the germline ends. Germline V gives CDR1 SEHNR, CDR2 FQNEAQ (reference sequence). The CDR3 contains 15 residues. Many counts were recorded for this clonotype. Its antigen is unknown. Unique molecular identifiers were incorporated during preparation of the TCRbeta library. MiXCR, applied by TCRdb to the PCR reads, yields one record per CDR3 protein. The profile covers roughly 200,000 distinct CDR3 sequences, with roughly a tenth appearing a single time and 28% taken by the ten largest. This material consisted of PBMCs, taken before TCRalphabeta/CD19-depleted stem cell transplant. The receptor's source is a child younger than two with acute myeloid leukemia, due to receive a stem cell transplant. V and J are TRBV7-9 and TRBJ2-2; no clear D gene. CDR3 sequence reads: CASSFYEPNTGELFF. CDR3 sequence (DNA): TGTGCCAGCAGCTTTTATGAGCCGAACACCGGGGAGCTGTTTTTT.